Below are 27 T cell receptor beta chains sequenced from a single sample in a study of CD8 T cells in Susac syndrome. When the RNA was reverse transcribed, random hexamers were used with an input of roughly 0.5 to 1 ug. TCRdb itself ran the immunoSEQ multiplex PCR reads through MiXCR, one entry per CDR3 protein. Of about 140,000 distinct CDR3 sequences in the sample, 94% were seen once. The specimen was CD8+ T cells from PBMCs. These receptors were obtained from a human donor in good health.

The rearrangement links TRBV29-1 to TRBJ2-7, with D maybe TRBD2 (5 bases). This CDR3 spans 13 amino acids. Trimming took off 1 base at V and 2 bases at J, with 9 bases between the two ends. CDR1 is SQVTM, CDR2 ANQGSEA, per germline. CDR3 in amino acids: CSVEGTDTYEQYF. The CDR3 DNA follows: TGCAGCGTTGAAGGGACTGACACCTACGAGCAGTACTTC.

The chain joins TRBV7-2 to TRBJ2-3; tentative D call: TRBD2 (6 bases). The CDR3 runs 15 residues. Germline V CDR1 and CDR2: SGHTA, FQGNSA. Trimming removed 1 base from V and 2 bases from J, with 10 bases in between. DNA for the CDR3: TGTGCCAGCAGCTTAGTCGGGGGACCCACAGATACGCAGTATTTT. This sequence encodes CASSLVGGPTDTQYF.

The chain combines TRBV9 with TRBJ2-1, with 10 positions matching TRBD2. Germline V gene sequence: CDR1 SGDLS, CDR2 YYNGEE. Trimming at V came to 0 bases and at J to 5 bases, leaving 11 bases not matched to a gene. This CDR3 is 18 amino acids long. The CDR3 sequence: CASSVGQGIAGGHNEQFF. CDR3 nucleotides: TGTGCCAGCAGCGTAGGGCAGGGAATAGCGGGAGGCCACAATGAGCAGTTCTTC.

This clonotype appeared a few times. The chain couples TRBV5-6 to TRBJ2-2; the D is unclear. The germline CDR1 and CDR2 sequences are SGHDT and YYEEEE. This CDR3 region has 12 residues. V dropped 2 bases and J dropped 2 bases, with 1 base sitting between them. As DNA, the CDR3 is TGTGCCAGCAGCTTCAACACCGGGGAGCTGTTTTTT. Its protein is CASSFNTGELFF.

The chain couples TRBV4-3 to TRBJ2-5; possible D gene TRBD1, 5 bases. Per germline, CDR1 LGHNA and CDR2 YSLEER. The CDR3 has 13 residues. V lost 4 bases, J lost 4 bases, and 10 bases lay in between. The CDR3 loop is CASSPRQSETQYF. The CDR3 nucleotides are TGCGCCAGCAGCCCCCGACAGTCAGAGACCCAGTACTTC.

V is TRBV7-9 and J is TRBJ1-2, with TRBD1 matching 7 bases. J lost 10 bases, V lost 5 bases, and 13 bases had no gene match. The CDR3 loop spans 14 amino acids. Germline loops: CDR1 SEHNR, CDR2 FQNEAQ (reference sequence). The CDR3: CASSTSLRGRDYTF. CDR3 in DNA: TGTGCCAGCAGCACCTCGTTGAGGGGGCGAGACTACACCTTC. The entire variable domain, with the rest obtained from reference TRBV7-9 and TRBJ1-2, is as follows: DTGVSQNPRHKITKRGQNVTFRCDPISEHNRLYWYRQTLGQGPEFLTYFQNEAQLEKSRLLSDRFSAERPKGSFSTLEIQRTEQGDSAMYLCASSTSLRGRDYTFGSGTRLTVV.

The chain carries TRBV7-3 and TRBJ2-1; D remains ambiguous. V lost 5 bases and J lost 9, with 11 bases in between. Germline CDR1 is SGHTA and CDR2 is FQGTGA. The length of the CDR3 is 12 residues. Here the CDR3 DNA reads TGTGCCAGCAGCCCGGTCGGAGCTGAGCAGTTCTTC. Residues: CASSPVGAEQFF.

The chain employs TRBV20-1 and TRBJ2-6, with no clear D. This CDR3 has 14 amino acids. Germline V lookup: CDR1 DFQATT, CDR2 SNEGSKA (reference sequence). V was cut by 0 bases and J by 2 bases, with 5 bases left in between. CDR3 DNA: TGCAGTGCTAGAGATCCCACTGGGGCCAACGTCCTGACTTTC. Translating it yields CSARDPTGANVLTF.

The chain couples TRBV27 to TRBJ1-5; D is undetermined. CDR3 length: 15 residues. Trimming removed 2 bases from V and 0 bases from J, with 8 bases in between. The V gene's germline CDR1 is MNHEY and CDR2 SMNVEV (reference sequence). The CDR3 is CASSLNVYSNQPQHF. DNA of the CDR3: TGTGCCAGCAGTTTAAACGTCTATAGCAATCAGCCCCAGCATTTT.

The V gene is TRBV7-9, the J gene TRBJ1-2; D may be TRBD1 (5 bases). V was trimmed by 5 bases and J by 8 bases, leaving 21 bases between them. The CDR3 runs to 15 residues. From germline, CDR1 is SEHNR and CDR2 FQNEAQ (reference sequence). DNA of the CDR3: TGTGCCAGCAGCCTAATGACAGTCCGAGGGCAAGGCTACACCTTC. It encodes CASSLMTVRGQGYTF.

CDR3 DNA sequence: TGTGCCAGTTCCCCTTACTACAATGAGCAGTTCTTC. This codes for CASSPYYNEQFF. The V call is TRBV19, the J call TRBJ2-1; D uncertain. Germline V CDR1 and CDR2: LNHDA, SQIVND (reference sequence). The CDR3 length is 12 residues. V was cut by 8 bases and J by 3 bases, with 8 bases left in between.

This clonotype was picked up a small number of times. V usage is TRBV28 and J usage is TRBJ2-7; TRBD1 might be the D (5 bases). Trimming took 3 bases from V and 7 from J, leaving 7 bases between them. Germline V gives CDR1 MDHEN, CDR2 SYDVKM. This CDR3 is 11 amino acids long. The CDR3: CASSFPGEQYF. The CDR3 DNA reads TGTGCCAGCAGTTTTCCAGGGGAGCAGTACTTC.

This chain joins TRBV28 and TRBJ2-5, with no clear D. The CDR3 runs to 12 residues. Trimming cost V 6 bases and J 4 bases, with 9 bases left between them. Germline CDR1 MDHEN, CDR2 SYDVKM. The CDR3 loop reads CASSHRRETQYF. The CDR3 DNA follows: TGTGCCAGCAGCCACAGAAGAGAGACCCAGTACTTC.

The chain couples TRBV29-1 to TRBJ1-2; 7 bases map to TRBD1. Trimming took 7 bases from V and 5 from J; bases not matched to a gene: 19. Germline V lookup: CDR1 SQVTM, CDR2 ANQGSEA. The CDR3 runs to 16 residues. Here the CDR3 reads CSACCSTGAEGYGYTF. Here the CDR3 DNA reads TGCAGCGCCTGCTGTTCCACAGGGGCCGAGGGATATGGCTACACCTTC.

The gene calls are TRBV30 and TRBJ2-3; no definite D call. CDR3 length equals 12 residues. Germline values: CDR1 GTSNPN, CDR2 SVGIG (reference sequence). Trimming took off 2 bases at V and 3 bases at J, with 6 bases between the two ends. CDR3 residues: CAWSYSTDTQYF. The CDR3 bases are TGTGCCTGGAGTTATTCGACAGATACGCAGTATTTT.

This sequence joins TRBV9 and TRBJ1-5, with a tentative D call TRBD1 (6 bases). Germline V CDR1 and CDR2: SGDLS, YYNGEE. This CDR3 has 15 residues. V was trimmed by 4 bases and J by 4 bases, leaving 15 bases between them. The CDR3 reads CASSQGTEVNQPQHF. In nucleotides, the CDR3 is TGTGCCAGCAGCCAGGGGACCGAGGTTAATCAGCCCCAGCATTTT.

In this sample, this clonotype turned up once. The chain couples TRBV5-1 to TRBJ2-6; weak D call: TRBD1 (5 bases). CDR3 length: 18 amino acids. V gave up 0 bases and J gave up 0 bases, with 13 bases separating them. CDR1 and CDR2 (germline): SGHRS, YFSETQ. CDR3 protein: CASSLAWGLSSGANVLTF. CDR3 in DNA: TGCGCCAGCAGCTTGGCCTGGGGCCTGAGCTCTGGGGCCAACGTCCTGACTTTC.

This clonotype came up once. This sequence joins TRBV27 and TRBJ2-7; D unclear. This CDR3 contains 15 residues. Germline-derived CDR1 and CDR2 are MNHEY and SMNVEV (reference sequence). Between the trimmed V and J ends, which lost 3 bases and 2 bases, there was a span of 14 bases. CDR3 DNA: TGTGCCAGCAGTTTTGTCCCAGAACCTCCCTACGAGCAGTACTTC. As protein: CASSFVPEPPYEQYF.

The chain couples TRBV12-3 or TRBV12-4 to TRBJ1-1; 7 bases agree with TRBD1. The CDR3 sequence is 11 residues long. V dropped 6 bases and J dropped 8; count of bases not matched to a gene: 3. CDR3 region: CASRTQGEAFF. The CDR3 bases are TGTGCCAGCAGAACACAGGGGGAAGCTTTCTTT.

The V and J genes are TRBV2 and TRBJ2-2; the D is unclear. CDR1 and CDR2 from the germline V gene are SNHLY and FYNNEI. The length of the CDR3 is 12 residues. V was pared by 3 bases and J by 4 bases, with 3 bases between. CDR3 sequence (DNA): TGTGCCAGCAGTGAGGGCACCGGGGAGCTGTTTTTT. Translation: CASSEGTGELFF.

V gene TRBV20-1 combines with J gene TRBJ1-2, with D unresolved. This CDR3 contains 12 residues. V was pared by 3 bases and J by 6 bases, with 11 bases between. Looked up from germline, CDR1 is DFQATT and CDR2 is SNEGSKA (reference sequence). The CDR3 sequence is CSASGSVHGYTF. In DNA form, the CDR3 reads TGCAGTGCTAGTGGTTCGGTCCATGGCTACACCTTC.

The gene calls are TRBV27 and TRBJ2-3; D unresolved. The CDR3 runs 12 residues. Trimming removed 5 bases from V and 3 bases from J, with 6 bases in between. From germline, CDR1 is MNHEY and CDR2 SMNVEV (reference sequence). The chain's CDR3 is CASSGQTDTQYF. The DNA for the CDR3 is TGTGCCAGCAGTGGCCAGACAGATACGCAGTATTTT.

V is TRBV14 and J is TRBJ2-7, with D hard to call. CDR1 and CDR2 (germline): SGHDN, FVKESK. The CDR3 covers 17 residues. The V end was cut by 4 bases, the J end by 3 bases, with 22 bases between. The CDR3 spells CASSLTPTTLGDYEQYF. For the CDR3, the DNA is TGTGCCAGCAGCCTTACACCGACCACGCTTGGGGACTACGAGCAGTACTTC.

The chain employs TRBV29-1 and TRBJ2-3, with D hard to call. The CDR3 sequence is 13 residues long. The V end was cut by 7 bases, the J end by 6 bases, with 17 bases between. Germline V lookup: CDR1 SQVTM, CDR2 ANQGSEA. The CDR3 coding sequence is TGCAGCGCTCCGACCGAAAACGGGGATACGCAGTATTTT. This encodes CSAPTENGDTQYF.

The rearrangement uses TRBV29-1 and TRBJ2-7; D unclear. V lost 6 bases and J 6 bases, leaving 15 bases between the germline ends. Germline V gene sequence: CDR1 SQVTM, CDR2 ANQGSEA. This CDR3 is built from 12 residues. CDR3 protein: CSVFGTSGEQYF. CDR3 nucleotide sequence: TGCAGCGTCTTCGGCACGTCGGGCGAGCAGTACTTC.

The chain has TRBV6-5 and TRBJ1-3, with no clear D. The CDR3 covers 15 residues. Germline V lookup: CDR1 MNHEY, CDR2 SVGAGI. V gave up 2 bases and J gave up 0 bases, with 8 bases separating them. The CDR3 DNA reads as TGTGCCAGCAGTTACAGCTTAGGCTCTGGAAACACCATATATTTT. This gives the protein CASSYSLGSGNTIYF.

The chain employs TRBV29-1 and TRBJ2-7; tentatively, D is TRBD1 (5 bases). This CDR3 is 13 amino acids long. V lost 0 bases, J lost 6 bases, and 12 bases lay in between. Germline V gene sequence: CDR1 SQVTM, CDR2 ANQGSEA. DNA of the CDR3: TGCAGCGTTGAAGATAGGGTGCAGGGCGAGCAGTACTTC. It translates to CSVEDRVQGEQYF.